The 20 T cell receptor beta chains below come from one sample, sequenced in a study of blood T cell repertoires in COVID-19. Clones were read by immunoSEQ multiplex PCR, and TCRdb kept only the in-frame ones, dropping some. Of some 150,000 clones in the sample, about 79% are singletons; the top ten hold 7.2%. Sequenced: peripheral blood. These receptor sequences come from a woman between 50 and 59 years old in a cohort sampled during active or convalescent COVID-19.

This clone has just one count. The chain couples TRBV12-3 or TRBV12-4 to TRBJ1-5; 9 nucleotides match TRBD1. The CDR3 has 13 residues. V lost 8 bases, J lost 3 bases, and 2 bases stayed unmatched. CDR3 region: CASRTGDNQPQHF. CDR3 sequence (DNA): TGTGCCAGCCGGACAGGGGACAATCAGCCCCAGCATTTT.

V gene TRBV19 combines with J gene TRBJ1-1; 8 bases are shared with TRBD1. The CDR3 is 15 amino acids. Germline lookup yields CDR1 LNHDA and CDR2 SQIVND (reference sequence). The trim removed 4 bases at V and 0 bases at J, leaving 4 bases unmatched. The CDR3 spells CASSSAGGMNTEAFF. DNA for the CDR3: TGTGCCAGTAGTAGTGCAGGGGGCATGAACACTGAAGCTTTCTTT.

V usage is TRBV4-2 and J usage is TRBJ2-3, with 10 bases that match TRBD2. CDR3 size: 16 residues. CDR1 is LGHNA and CDR2 is YNFKEQ in the germline V gene. Trimming at V came to 1 base and at J to 0 bases, leaving 1 base not matched to a gene. This CDR3 reads CASSQALAGSTDTQYF. In nucleotides, the CDR3 is TGTGCCAGCAGCCAAGCACTAGCGGGGAGCACAGATACGCAGTATTTT.

CDR3 sequence reads: CASSRTGAEVNQPQHF. The CDR3 bases are TGTGCCAGTAGCCGGACAGGGGCGGAGGTCAATCAGCCCCAGCATTTT. This rearrangement joins TRBV19 to TRBJ1-5; TRBD1 agrees at 9 bases. CDR3 length: 16 amino acids. V was pared by 6 bases and J by 3 bases, with 9 bases of the junction left unmatched. The germline V gene encodes CDR1 LNHDA and CDR2 SQIVND (reference sequence).

V is TRBV4-2 and J is TRBJ1-4; maybe TRBD1 (5 bases). V lost 0 bases, J lost 2 bases, and 13 bases lay in between. The CDR3 covers 17 residues. The germline V gene has CDR1 LGHNA and CDR2 YNFKEQ. CDR3 bases: TGTGCCAGCAGCCAAGATTCCTTGACAGCTACTAATGAAAAACTGTTTTTT. Amino acids: CASSQDSLTATNEKLFF.

This clone turned up a few times. The chain uses TRBV5-1 and TRBJ1-4, with 8 nucleotides matching TRBD1. The CDR3 runs 16 residues. Germline V CDR1 and CDR2: SGHRS, YFSETQ. With 4 bases clipped from V and 2 bases from J, the junction kept 7 bases outside the gene matches. The CDR3 sequence: CASSATGEGTNEKLFF. For the CDR3, the DNA is TGCGCCAGCAGCGCGACAGGGGAAGGGACTAATGAAAAACTGTTTTTT.

The chain carries TRBV21-1 and TRBJ2-3; the table names TRBD2, a call not compared with the DNA. TRBV21-1 is termed a pseudogene. This CDR3 contains 16 residues. CDR3: CASSKLSSNRTDTQYF. Here the CDR3 DNA reads TGTGCCAGCAGCAAACTCTCTAGCAATCGCACAGATACGCAGTATTTT.

The gene calls are TRBV10-3 and TRBJ1-1; D is possibly TRBD1 (5 bases). Trimming cost V 8 bases and J 2 bases, with 12 bases left between them. CDR3 length: 13 residues. In germline, CDR1 is ENHRY, CDR2 SYGVKD. In nucleotides, the CDR3 is TGTGCCATCGGCGGGACTGTTAACACTGAAGCTTTCTTT. This gives the protein CAIGGTVNTEAFF.

The chain couples TRBV4-3 to TRBJ2-7, with 8 bases aligning to TRBD1. Germline trimming cut 1 base from V and 7 bases from J; bases unmatched to any gene: 9. The CDR3 totals 15 residues. Per the germline V gene, CDR1 is LGHNA and CDR2 is YSLEER. This CDR3 reads CASSQVATGVREQYF. The CDR3 nucleotides read TGCGCCAGCAGCCAAGTTGCGACAGGGGTGAGGGAGCAGTACTTC.

This chain connects TRBV4-1 to TRBJ2-7; 8 bases align to TRBD2. Germline lookup yields CDR1 MGHRA and CDR2 YSYEKL. V gave up 1 base and J gave up 0 bases; unmatched junction bases: 5. This CDR3 is built from 16 residues. The CDR3 coding sequence is TGCGCCAGCAGCCAAGGAGTTAGCGGGGCCTCCTACGAGCAGTACTTC. It yields the protein CASSQGVSGASYEQYF.

This clone was recorded only once. The chain links TRBV5-1 to TRBJ2-2; 10 nucleotides line up with TRBD1. Trimming at V came to 5 bases and at J to 6 bases, leaving 4 bases not matched to a gene. The CDR3 loop spans 14 amino acids. Germline loops: CDR1 SGHRS, CDR2 YFSETQ. Here the CDR3 reads CASSWDRGPGELFF. In DNA, the CDR3 is TGCGCCAGCAGTTGGGACAGGGGACCCGGGGAGCTGTTTTTT. The whole variable domain, filled in from reference TRBV5-1 and TRBJ2-2, reads KAGVTQTPRYLIKTRGQQVTLSCSPISGHRSVSWYQQTPGQGLQFLFEYFSETQRNKGNFPGRFSGRQFSNSRSEMNVSTLELGDSALYLCASSWDRGPGELFFGEGSRLTVL.

The chain carries TRBV5-1 and TRBJ2-3; possible D gene TRBD2, 5 bases. The V end was cut by 1 base, the J end by 0 bases, with 9 bases between. The germline CDR1 and CDR2 sequences are SGHRS and YFSETQ. The CDR3 is made up of 15 amino acids. The CDR3 sequence: CASSLRAGSTDTQYF. The CDR3 DNA reads TGCGCCAGCAGCTTGAGGGCGGGTAGCACAGATACGCAGTATTTT.

This clone has only a few counts. The chain has TRBV15 and TRBJ1-1; 12 nucleotides match TRBD1. The CDR3 consists of 15 residues. From germline, CDR1 is LNHNV and CDR2 YYDKDF (reference sequence). The V and J ends lost 4 bases and 6 bases, in that order; junction bases with no gene match: 6. CDR3 nucleotide sequence: TGTGCCACCAGCACCGGGACAGGGGGCTTATCTGAAGCTTTCTTT. Translation: CATSTGTGGLSEAFF.

This sequence joins TRBV3-1 (or the pseudogene TRBV3-2) and TRBJ2-2, with 7 bases identical to TRBD1. CDR3 length equals 18 residues. CDR1 and CDR2 (germline): LGHDT, YNNKEL (reference sequence). V shed 0 bases and J 3 bases; nucleotides not matched to a gene: 10. CDR3 nucleotide sequence: TGTGCCAGCAGCCAAGATGGGGAGACAGGGTGGGACACCGGGGAGCTGTTTTTT. Its protein is CASSQDGETGWDTGELFF.

The chain recombines TRBV6-5 with TRBJ1-5, with no clear D. Germline V gene data show CDR1 as MNHEY and CDR2 as SVGAGI. The CDR3 runs to 13 residues. Trimming pared 4 bases from V and 5 bases from J, leaving 9 bases between. The CDR3 sequence: CASSSYSYQPQHF. In DNA, the CDR3 is TGTGCCAGCAGTTCGTACAGCTATCAGCCCCAGCATTTT.

This chain links TRBV19 with TRBJ1-2; TRBD1 is a possible D gene (6 bases). CDR1 is LNHDA, CDR2 SQIVND, per germline (reference sequence). V dropped 7 bases and J dropped 5 bases, with 17 bases sitting between them. The CDR3 has 14 residues. DNA for the CDR3: TGTGCCAGTACCGAAACCAGGGGTGGGTATGGCTACACCTTC. Translated, it gives CASTETRGGYGYTF. The full variable domain, its missing parts supplied by reference TRBV19 and TRBJ1-2, is DGGITQSPKYLFRKEGQNVTLSCEQNLNHDAMYWYRQDPGQGLRLIYYSQIVNDFQKGDIAEGYSVSREKKESFPLTVTSAQKNPTAFYLCASTETRGGYGYTFGSGTRLTVV.

J is TRBJ2-2 and V is TRBV7-2; D is undetermined. Germline CDR1 reads SGHTA; CDR2 reads FQGNSA. This CDR3 region has 12 residues. The germline V and J ends were trimmed by 5 bases and 6 bases, with 7 bases remaining between them. CDR3 sequence (DNA): TGTGCCAGCAGCCCTTTTTCCGGGGAGCTGTTTTTT. Translation: CASSPFSGELFF.

V is TRBV14 and J is TRBJ1-1; D is possibly TRBD1 (5 bases). The germline gives CDR1 SGHDN, CDR2 FVKESK. Deletions cut 3 bases from V and 4 bases from J, with 15 bases between. This CDR3 is built from 15 residues. The CDR3 is CASSHLDGGSTEAFF. The CDR3 DNA reads TGTGCCAGCAGCCACCTGGACGGGGGAAGCACTGAAGCTTTCTTT.

The CDR3 DNA is TGTGCCAGCAGTTCCTGGACTAGCGGGGGCTTCTCCTACAATGAGCAGTTCTTC. Its translation is CASSSWTSGGFSYNEQFF. The chain recombines TRBV27 with TRBJ2-1, with 13 bases that match TRBD2. The CDR3 covers 18 residues. Germline CDR1 is MNHEY and CDR2 is SMNVEV (reference sequence). V dropped 4 bases and J dropped 0; count of bases not matched to a gene: 6.

CDR3 protein: CASSPGQFSYEQYF. CDR3 in DNA: TGTGCCAGCTCACCAGGACAGTTCTCCTACGAGCAGTACTTC. This sequence joins TRBV18 and TRBJ2-7; possibly TRBD1 for D (6 bases). Trimming stripped 2 bases from V and 0 bases from J, with 8 bases between. Germline V gene sequence: CDR1 KGHSH, CDR2 LQKENI. CDR3 length: 14 residues.